This T cell receptor beta chain is drawn from a study of T-cell reconstitution after alpha-beta-depleted transplantation in children. Looked up from germline, CDR1 is SGHVS and CDR2 is FQNEAQ. The CDR3 spans 16 residues. V shed 3 bases and J 3 bases; nucleotides not matched to a gene: 4. A library of TCRbeta sequences, prepared with unique molecular identifiers, was generated. From the PCR reads, TCRdb called clonotypes with MiXCR, one entry per CDR3 protein. This sample has approximately 520,000 distinct CDR3 sequences, with more than 9.5% found just once. This clonotype has only a few counts. Its matching antigen is unknown. General study results and limits: Newly produced T cells mostly provided counts and TCRbeta diversity after one year, as hyperexpanded clones declined. Reportedly, roughly two months post-transplant, alpha-beta T cells arose from several hundred expanded graft clones. Diversity of TCRbeta at day 60 was high in some patients, arising from surviving recipient T cells and thymic progenitors.

This clonotype originated in a female patient aged 2 to 10 who had a stem cell transplant for aplastic anemia, so the T cells may come from the graft donor. The chain joins TRBV7-8 to TRBJ2-2, with 10 bases that match TRBD1. Sequencing was performed on PBMCs, mostly from graft donor cells, taken 180 days after TCRalphabeta/CD19-depleted stem cell transplant. The CDR3: CASSFRGQGHTGELFF. In DNA form, the CDR3 reads TGTGCCAGCAGCTTCAGGGGACAGGGGCACACCGGGGAGCTGTTTTTT.